Listed here are 28 T cell receptor beta chains from one sample, sequenced in a study of T cell changes during pregnancy in multiple sclerosis. Assay used: immunoSEQ multiplex PCR; TCRdb lists only in-frame clones, some missing. In the table there are under 75,000 clones, approximately 90% of which are singletons. The sample in question was peripheral blood, obtained in the third trimester of pregnancy. The receptors were gathered from a female donor in good health, enrolled as a control in a pregnancy study.

V is TRBV7-3 and J is TRBJ2-1; D call uncertain. Between the trimmed V and J ends, which lost 0 bases and 2 bases, there was a span of 5 bases. The CDR3 has 14 residues. Germline-derived CDR1 and CDR2 are SGHTA and FQGTGA. Written as DNA, the CDR3 is TGTGCCAGCAGCTTAACGCGCCCCTACAATGAGCAGTTCTTC. This sequence encodes CASSLTRPYNEQFF. The full variable domain, in which reference TRBV7-3 and TRBJ2-1 provide the parts outside the CDR3, is GAGVSQTPSNKVTEKGKYVELRCDPISGHTALYWYRQSLGQGPEFLIYFQGTGAADDSGLPNDRFFAVRPEGSVSTLKIQRTERGDSAVYLCASSLTRPYNEQFFGPGTRLTVL.

This sequence joins TRBV25-1 and TRBJ2-2; 10 bases fit TRBD2. Germline assignment: CDR1 MGHDK and CDR2 SYGVNS. V shed 4 bases, J shed 6 bases, and the junction held 8 bases outside the gene matches. This CDR3 region has 16 residues. DNA of the CDR3: TGTGCCAGCAGTGGTCTAAGCGGGAGGGCCGCCGGGGAGCTGTTTTTT. Its protein is CASSGLSGRAAGELFF.

J is TRBJ2-3 and V is TRBV11-2, with a tentative D call TRBD2 (6 bases). The CDR3 has 12 amino acids. V was pared by 5 bases and J by 11 bases, with 14 bases between. Germline CDR1 and CDR2: SGHAT and FQNNGV. CDR3 in amino acids: CASSRLAGWQYF. In DNA form, the CDR3 reads TGTGCCAGCAGCCGCCTGGCGGGGTGGCAGTATTTT.

This rearrangement joins TRBV27 to TRBJ2-5; 12 bases align to TRBD2. Per the germline V gene, CDR1 is MNHEY and CDR2 is SMNVEV (reference sequence). V trimming: 2 bases; J trimming: 2 bases; junction bases outside the gene matches: 3. The CDR3 is made up of 16 amino acids. CDR3 loop: CASSLGLAGPQETQYF. Written as DNA, the CDR3 is TGTGCCAGCAGTTTAGGACTAGCGGGACCGCAAGAGACCCAGTACTTC.

The CDR3 region is CASSIEETQYF. CDR3 sequence (DNA): TGTGCCAGTAGTATCGAGGAGACCCAGTACTTC. The gene calls are TRBV19 and TRBJ2-5, with D uncertain. CDR1 is LNHDA and CDR2 is SQIVND in the germline V gene (reference sequence). V was shortened by 3 bases and J by 5 bases, with 4 bases between the two germline ends. This CDR3 is 11 amino acids long.

CDR3 sequence: CASSPTGGEAYEQYF. As DNA, the CDR3 is TGTGCCAGCAGCCCAACAGGGGGTGAAGCCTACGAGCAGTACTTC. The gene calls are TRBV5-4 and TRBJ2-7; 8 positions match TRBD1. V gave up 4 bases and J gave up 2 bases; unmatched junction bases: 8. The germline gives CDR1 SGHNT, CDR2 YYREEE (reference sequence). The CDR3 sequence is 15 residues long.

V is TRBV7-2 and J is TRBJ2-1; 9 positions match TRBD2. Germline assignment: CDR1 SGHTA and CDR2 FQGNSA. The V segment lost 3 bases and the J segment 2 bases; nucleotides outside the gene matches: 5. The CDR3 runs 16 residues. The DNA for the CDR3 is TGTGCCAGCAGCTTGGGGGGCGGGAGGGCCTACAATGAGCAGTTCTTC. Its protein product is CASSLGGGRAYNEQFF.

The chain joins TRBV4-2 to TRBJ2-1; 7 positions agree with TRBD1. The J segment lost 1 base and the V segment lost 5 bases, leaving 8 bases of the junction unmatched. The CDR3 covers 16 residues. Germline CDR1 is LGHNA and CDR2 is YNFKEQ. DNA of the CDR3: TGTGCCAGCAGCACTGAGGGGGCTGGATCCTACAATGAGCAGTTCTTC. Translating gives CASSTEGAGSYNEQFF.

The gene calls are TRBV2 and TRBJ2-1; TRBD2 agrees at 7 bases. Germline V CDR1 and CDR2: SNHLY, FYNNEI. This CDR3 comprises 15 residues. The J segment lost 0 bases and the V segment lost 8 bases, leaving 7 bases of the junction unmatched. CDR3 bases: TGTGCCAGCGCAAAATGGACTAGCTCCTACAATGAGCAGTTCTTC. Residues: CASAKWTSSYNEQFF.

This clone was detected only once. J is TRBJ2-7 and V is TRBV28; the match to TRBD2 covers 9 bases. CDR3 length equals 17 residues. Germline loops: CDR1 MDHEN, CDR2 SYDVKM. J gave up 3 bases and V 4 bases, and 13 bases lay outside the gene matches. The CDR3 here is CASSYGLAGNAVYEQYF. The CDR3 nucleotides read TGTGCCAGCAGTTACGGCCTAGCGGGAAACGCGGTCTACGAGCAGTACTTC.

The rearrangement uses TRBV5-6 and TRBJ2-1; no definite D call. This CDR3 has 11 residues. Germline loops: CDR1 SGHDT, CDR2 YYEEEE. V lost 1 base, J lost 13 bases, and 9 bases lay in between. The CDR3 bases are TGTGCCAGCAGCTTGTCTATCGTACAGTTCTTC. As protein: CASSLSIVQFF.

The rearrangement links TRBV6-6 to TRBJ1-1; D remains unclear. The CDR3 spans 14 residues. Trimming took 4 bases from V and 6 from J, leaving 15 bases between them. Per the germline V gene, CDR1 is MNHNY and CDR2 is SVGAGI (reference sequence). The CDR3 sequence is CASSSNDKAAEAFF. In DNA, the CDR3 is TGTGCCAGCAGTTCCAACGACAAGGCCGCTGAAGCTTTCTTT.

The gene calls are TRBV27 and TRBJ1-4; D might be TRBD1 (5 bases). Germline V gene sequence: CDR1 MNHEY, CDR2 SMNVEV (reference sequence). There are 14 residues in the CDR3. Between the trimmed V and J ends, which lost 6 bases and 4 bases, there was a span of 12 bases. CDR3 residues: CASRTLGGNEKLFF. The CDR3 DNA reads TGTGCCAGCAGAACCCTCGGGGGTAATGAAAAACTGTTTTTT.

This chain connects TRBV28 to TRBJ2-7; 10 bases are a match to TRBD2. V shed 1 base, J shed 1 base, and the junction held 7 bases outside the gene matches. Germline V gene data show CDR1 as MDHEN and CDR2 as SYDVKM. The CDR3 extends over 17 amino acids. CDR3 amino acids: CASSLFGLAGVSYEQYF. Here the CDR3 DNA reads TGTGCCAGCAGTTTATTTGGGCTAGCGGGAGTGTCCTACGAGCAGTACTTC.

The V and J genes are TRBV5-1 and TRBJ2-3; 9 bases line up with TRBD2. V was pared by 6 bases and J by 1 base, with 3 bases of the junction left unmatched. The CDR3 has 14 residues. The germline V gene encodes CDR1 SGHRS and CDR2 YFSETQ. Written as DNA, the CDR3 is TGCGCCAGCACAAGGACTAGCGGCACAGATACGCAGTATTTT. Protein product: CASTRTSGTDTQYF.

V usage is TRBV28 and J usage is TRBJ1-1, with 7 nucleotides matching TRBD1. J lost 8 bases, V lost 2 bases, and 5 bases had no gene match. The CDR3 runs 13 residues. Germline assignment: CDR1 MDHEN and CDR2 SYDVKM. The CDR3 sequence: CASSLGMDREAFF. DNA for the CDR3: TGTGCCAGCAGTTTAGGAATGGACAGGGAAGCTTTCTTT.

The CDR3 region is CASSFRVDGGELFF. CDR3 in DNA: TGTGCCAGCAGCTTCAGGGTAGATGGCGGGGAGCTGTTTTTT. The chain recombines TRBV7-3 with TRBJ2-2; possibly TRBD1 for D (5 bases). This CDR3 contains 14 residues. V lost 3 bases and J 7 bases, leaving 12 bases between the germline ends. Germline V gives CDR1 SGHTA, CDR2 FQGTGA.

This clone was seen a few times. The chain couples TRBV29-1 to TRBJ2-3, with 12 bases aligning to TRBD2. V was pared by 7 bases and J by 2 bases, with 4 bases of the junction left unmatched. The CDR3 consists of 14 residues. The germline CDR1 and CDR2 sequences are SQVTM and ANQGSEA. The CDR3 region has the DNA TGCAGCGCCGGACTAGCGGGGTTCACAGATACGCAGTATTTT. It translates to CSAGLAGFTDTQYF.

This clone has just one count. The rearrangement links TRBV9 to TRBJ2-3, with 10 bases that match TRBD2. Germline-derived CDR1 and CDR2 are SGDLS and YYNGEE. V shed 4 bases, J shed 0 bases, and the junction held 11 bases outside the gene matches. The CDR3 loop spans 18 amino acids. CDR3 sequence (DNA): TGTGCCAGCAGCCTTCGGACTAGCGGCCTTTCTAGCACAGATACGCAGTATTTT. Protein: CASSLRTSGLSSTDTQYF.

The chain uses TRBV5-1 and TRBJ2-7; the match to TRBD2 covers 8 bases. CDR1 SGHRS and CDR2 YFSETQ come from the germline V gene. There are 14 residues in the CDR3. V shed 0 bases, J shed 5 bases, and the junction held 4 bases outside the gene matches. The CDR3 here is CASSLGREGDEQYF. The CDR3 region has the DNA TGCGCCAGCAGCTTGGGTCGGGAGGGAGACGAGCAGTACTTC.

The V gene is TRBV14, the J gene TRBJ1-1; possible D gene TRBD1, 5 bases. V shed 10 bases and J shed 6 bases, with 12 bases lying between them. The CDR3 is 11 residues long. In germline, CDR1 is SGHDN, CDR2 FVKESK. The CDR3 loop reads CANPTASEAFF. The CDR3 coding sequence is TGTGCCAACCCGACAGCGTCTGAAGCTTTCTTT.

J is TRBJ2-1 and V is TRBV11-2; 11 bases align to TRBD2. The germline V gene has CDR1 SGHAT and CDR2 FQNNGV. CDR3 length: 18 amino acids. V lost 5 bases and J lost 4; bases outside the gene matches: 13. The CDR3 coding sequence is TGTGCCAGCAGCCCCCTATTGGGTAGCGGGAGGGTTTACAATGAGCAGTTCTTC. Its protein product is CASSPLLGSGRVYNEQFF.

The chain uses TRBV5-1 and TRBJ2-2, with D possibly matching TRBD2 (5 bases). This CDR3 is built from 14 residues. CDR1 SGHRS and CDR2 YFSETQ come from the germline V gene. Trimming took off 8 bases at V and 2 bases at J, with 13 bases between the two ends. The CDR3 nucleotides are TGCGCCAGTTCGGGAAACAGTAACACCGGGGAGCTGTTTTTT. It specifies CASSGNSNTGELFF.

This rearrangement joins TRBV6-5 to TRBJ2-3; tentative D call: TRBD1 (5 bases). CDR3 length: 16 amino acids. V lost 0 bases, J lost 0 bases, and 10 bases lay in between. Germline CDR1 MNHEY, CDR2 SVGAGI. The CDR3 region is CASSYSWTPSTDTQYF. The CDR3 bases are TGTGCCAGCAGTTACTCATGGACACCCAGCACAGATACGCAGTATTTT.

The chain joins TRBV6-5 to TRBJ2-3; D not resolved. The CDR3 loop spans 13 amino acids. From germline, CDR1 is MNHEY and CDR2 SVGAGI. V was trimmed by 6 bases and J by 5 bases, leaving 12 bases between them. The CDR3 region has the DNA TGTGCCAGCAGCCCACCCCCAGGAGATACGCAGTATTTT. This translates into CASSPPPGDTQYF.

The chain is built from TRBV7-9 and TRBJ1-5, with D tentatively TRBD1 (6 bases). V lost 5 bases and J lost 1, with 9 bases in between. Germline values: CDR1 SEHNR, CDR2 FQNEAQ (reference sequence). The length of the CDR3 is 14 residues. The CDR3 region is CASSLGQSNQPQHF. The CDR3 region has the DNA TGTGCCAGCAGCCTTGGACAGAGCAATCAGCCCCAGCATTTT.

The V and J genes are TRBV28 and TRBJ1-5; 9 nucleotides line up with TRBD1. V gave up 6 bases and J gave up 5 bases; unmatched junction bases: 2. CDR1 and CDR2 from the germline V gene are MDHEN and SYDVKM. This CDR3 contains 13 residues. The CDR3 DNA reads TGTGCCAGCAGGGGACAGGGCCATCAGCCCCAGCATTTT. This translates into CASRGQGHQPQHF.

V usage is TRBV7-2 and J usage is TRBJ2-7, with 7 positions matching TRBD2. The CDR3 spans 15 residues. Looked up from germline, CDR1 is SGHTA and CDR2 is FQGNSA. V lost 3 bases, J lost 2 bases, and 7 bases stayed unmatched. CDR3 nucleotide sequence: TGTGCCAGCAGCTTCAGCGGGACCGACCCCTACGAGCAGTACTTC. Translation gives CASSFSGTDPYEQYF.